This T cell receptor beta chain stems from a study of immune cell composition in non-small cell lung cancer. TCRdb keeps only in-frame clones here, not all; method: immunoSEQ multiplex PCR. The sample has over 7,000 clones; 70% to 80% are singletons. Study outcomes and limitations: No significant correlation existed between pack-years smoked and tumour clonality. Tumour-associated clones >0.5% occurred in roughly a third of adenocarcinomas, approximately 79% of squamous. Tumour-reactive clones were not shown to match dominant in vivo tumour clones.

The CDR3 runs to 16 residues. With 5 bases clipped from V and 5 bases from J, the junction kept 14 bases outside the gene matches. Germline V gives CDR1 MDHEN, CDR2 SYDVKM. Points on this clone: Its cognate antigen is unknown.

Normal lung was sampled as far from the tumour as possible, at least 3 cm. The specimen sequenced was non-adjacent lung tissue. The chain is built from TRBV28 and TRBJ2-5, with 7 bases lining up with TRBD2. This receptor was obtained from a human donor with non-small cell lung cancer. The CDR3 loop reads CASSLIRLAEGETQYF. CDR3 in DNA: TGTGCCAGCAGTCTTATAAGGCTAGCGGAGGGGGAGACCCAGTACTTC.